This T cell receptor beta chain was identified during a study of shared clonotypes between healthy human individuals. Of note for this clone: Antigen: not known.

Overall study results and limits: Naive subsets generally had larger estimated richness than memory subsets. Across a few donors, naive CD4 shared around 5.4%, naive CD8 under 4%, memory CD4 2% to 2.5%, memory CD8 about 0.38%.

CD4+ cells were split into CD45RA+ naive and CD45RA-negative memory subsets. The CDR3 contains 16 residues. Germline V gene lookup returns CDR1 SGHTA and CDR2 FQGTGA. The junction had 11 bases not matched to a gene; V was cut back by 3 bases and J by 8 bases. Original processing methods: Junction-only immunoSEQ sequences carried no quality scores, so filtering differed. Here immunoSEQ multiplex PCR was the method, and the copy in TCRdb shows in-frame clones only, minus some. That table furnishes V, J and clone size, whereas the DNA furnished D and trimming. Of approximately 640,000 clones listed, roughly 70% were seen once; the top ten hold 1.8%.

The source material was memory CD4+ T cells sorted from blood. As to subset: CD45RA-negative fraction. The sequence derives from a woman between 25 and 40 years old in good health. V and J are TRBV7-3 and TRBJ2-2; TRBD2 aligns across 8 bases. The CDR3 region is CASSFLSGSGIGELFF. For the CDR3, the DNA is TGTGCCAGCAGCTTCCTGAGCGGGAGCGGAATTGGGGAGCTGTTTTTT.